Following are 26 T cell receptor beta chains from one sample sequenced in a study of cytotoxic CD8 clonotypes in ibrutinib-treated CLL. TCRdb's copy holds only in-frame clones and misses some; the assay was immunoSEQ multiplex PCR. The sample yields about 140,000 clones, 80% seen once. The specimen comprised PBMCs, sampled after 36 months of ibrutinib treatment. The receptors come from a human donor with chronic lymphocytic leukemia.

The rearrangement links TRBV13 to TRBJ1-2; TRBD1 aligns across 12 bases. CDR1 PRHDT and CDR2 FYEKMQ come from the germline V gene (reference sequence). The CDR3 has 15 amino acids. V trimming: 2 bases; J trimming: 4 bases; junction bases outside the gene matches: 2. This chain's CDR3 is CASSLPGQGAYGYTF. CDR3 sequence (DNA): TGTGCCAGCAGCTTACCGGGACAGGGGGCCTATGGCTACACCTTC.

This chain uses TRBV29-1 with TRBJ1-1; tentatively, D is TRBD1 (6 bases). The CDR3 covers 15 residues. CDR1 SQVTM and CDR2 ANQGSEA come from the germline V gene. Deletions cut 6 bases from V and 5 bases from J, with 22 bases between. The CDR3 sequence is CSVGRFGRGDTEAFF. In DNA form, the CDR3 reads TGCAGCGTGGGTCGGTTTGGGAGGGGGGATACTGAAGCTTTCTTT.

The table lists this clone with a few counts. The CDR3 sequence: CASSLGQGPTEAFF. The DNA of the CDR3 is TGCGCCAGCAGCTTGGGACAGGGCCCCACTGAAGCTTTCTTT. The genes are TRBV5-1 and TRBJ1-1; 7 nucleotides agree with TRBD1. CDR3 length: 14 amino acids. From germline, CDR1 is SGHRS and CDR2 YFSETQ. V dropped 0 bases and J dropped 4; count of bases not matched to a gene: 3. Complete variable domain (other parts from reference TRBV5-1 and TRBJ1-1): KAGVTQTPRYLIKTRGQQVTLSCSPISGHRSVSWYQQTPGQGLQFLFEYFSETQRNKGNFPGRFSGRQFSNSRSEMNVSTLELGDSALYLCASSLGQGPTEAFFGQGTRLTVV.

The chain carries TRBV30 and TRBJ1-2; TRBD1 agrees at 10 bases. Looked up from germline, CDR1 is GTSNPN and CDR2 is SVGIG (reference sequence). The ends lost 5 bases at V and 6 bases at J; junction bases unmatched: 9. The CDR3 runs to 14 residues. For the CDR3, the DNA is TGTGCCTGGCTTATCCGGGACAGGGGACATGGCTACACCTTC. Encoded protein: CAWLIRDRGHGYTF.

V usage is TRBV2 and J usage is TRBJ2-1; D not certain. The CDR3 consists of 12 residues. Looked up from germline, CDR1 is SNHLY and CDR2 is FYNNEI. V gave up 11 bases and J gave up 6 bases, with 14 bases separating them. CDR3 amino acids: CAPGRVGNEQFF. The CDR3 DNA reads as TGTGCCCCGGGTAGGGTGGGCAATGAGCAGTTCTTC. The full variable domain, completed using reference TRBV2 and TRBJ2-1, is EPEVTQTPSHQVTQMGQEVILRCVPISNHLYFYWYRQILGQKVEFLVSFYNNEISEKSEIFDDQFSVERPDGSNFTLKIRSTKLEDSAMYFCAPGRVGNEQFFGPGTRLTVL.

This rearrangement joins TRBV28 to TRBJ1-2; no reliable D call. This CDR3 has 14 residues. Germline CDR1 and CDR2: MDHEN and SYDVKM. Trimming shortened V by 4 bases and J by 7 bases, and 16 bases separated the two germline ends. The CDR3, as DNA: TGTGCCAGCAGTTGGGCCCAACCATCCGGTGGCTACACCTTC. It specifies CASSWAQPSGGYTF.

J is TRBJ1-1 and V is TRBV2; 7 nucleotides align to TRBD1. Germline V gene data show CDR1 as SNHLY and CDR2 as FYNNEI. This CDR3 has 14 amino acids. V lost 0 bases and J lost 7; bases outside the gene matches: 5. The CDR3 bases are TGTGCCAGCAGTGAAGCCAGGGGGGGAAGTGAAGCTTTCTTT. Amino acid sequence: CASSEARGGSEAFF.

CDR3 sequence reads: CASVRGSDEKLFF. The CDR3, as DNA: TGTGCCAGCGTAAGGGGCTCTGATGAAAAACTGTTTTTT. The gene calls are TRBV2 and TRBJ1-4, with a tentative D call TRBD1 (5 bases). The germline V gene encodes CDR1 SNHLY and CDR2 FYNNEI. The CDR3 has 13 amino acids. Trimming left V 8 bases short and J 6 bases short, with 13 bases between.

J is TRBJ1-1 and V is TRBV30; the match to TRBD1 covers 9 bases. Germline trimming cut 8 bases from V and 11 bases from J; bases unmatched to any gene: 9. This CDR3 has 11 residues. Looked up from germline, CDR1 is GTSNPN and CDR2 is SVGIG (reference sequence). The CDR3 DNA follows: TGTGCCCGAGGACAGGGGTCGTTGGCTTTCTTT. As protein: CARGQGSLAFF.

The rearrangement uses TRBV6-5 and TRBJ1-1; D is possibly TRBD1 (5 bases). CDR1 is MNHEY, CDR2 SVGAGI, per germline. CDR3 size: 14 residues. The germline V and J ends were trimmed by 6 bases and 3 bases, with 14 bases remaining between them. The CDR3 loop is CASSRGQVHTEAFF. The CDR3 DNA is TGTGCCAGCAGCCGGGGCCAGGTTCACACTGAAGCTTTCTTT.

Only a few counts were recorded for this clone. In nucleotides, the CDR3 is TGTGCCAGCAGTGAGTTAGGGAACACTGAAGCTTTCTTT. Protein: CASSELGNTEAFF. The V call is TRBV2, the J call TRBJ1-1; unclear D gene. The CDR3 is made up of 13 amino acids. Germline assignment: CDR1 SNHLY and CDR2 FYNNEI. V shed 3 bases and J shed 1 base, with 6 bases lying between them.

The V gene is TRBV4-1, the J gene TRBJ1-2; 7 nucleotides match TRBD1. Germline trimming cut 5 bases from V and 2 bases from J; bases unmatched to any gene: 14. This CDR3 region has 17 residues. The germline V gene encodes CDR1 MGHRA and CDR2 YSYEKL. CDR3 residues: CASSGLSTGTVNYGYTF. CDR3 DNA: TGCGCCAGCAGCGGCCTATCAACGGGGACAGTCAACTATGGCTACACCTTC.

The V call is TRBV27, the J call TRBJ2-4, with D perhaps matching TRBD2 (5 bases). V dropped 10 bases and J dropped 5 bases, with 6 bases sitting between them. This CDR3 is built from 10 residues. Germline V lookup: CDR1 MNHEY, CDR2 SMNVEV (reference sequence). The CDR3 sequence: CAIGENIQYF. The CDR3 nucleotides read TGTGCCATCGGGGAAAACATTCAGTACTTC.

The table lists this clone with a few counts. This chain uses TRBV11-2 with TRBJ1-5; no reliable D call. This CDR3 is built from 14 residues. Germline-derived CDR1 and CDR2 are SGHAT and FQNNGV. V lost 3 bases and J 6 bases, leaving 12 bases between the germline ends. The CDR3 nucleotides are TGTGCCAGCAGCTTTAGGGCTTCGGGTCAGCCCCAGCATTTT. Translation: CASSFRASGQPQHF. Drawing the rest from reference TRBV11-2 and TRBJ1-5, the complete variable domain is EAGVAQSPRYKIIEKRQSVAFWCNPISGHATLYWYQQILGQGPKLLIQFQNNGVVDDSQLPKDRFSAERLKGVDSTLKIQPAKLEDSAVYLCASSFRASGQPQHFGDGTRLSIL.

The chain recombines TRBV7-3 with TRBJ2-4; D might be TRBD2 (6 bases). This CDR3 contains 13 residues. Per germline, CDR1 SGHTA and CDR2 FQGTGA. Trimming removed 5 bases at V and 8 bases at J, with 13 bases between. The CDR3 sequence: CASSAVTSDIQYF. The CDR3, as DNA: TGTGCCAGCAGCGCAGTGACTAGTGACATTCAGTACTTC.

V usage is TRBV4-2 and J usage is TRBJ1-3; D call uncertain. CDR1 is LGHNA, CDR2 YNFKEQ, per germline. This CDR3 region has 14 residues. V was clipped by 4 bases and J by 4 bases, with 11 bases between them. The CDR3 here is CASSLGNQGNTIYF. The DNA of the CDR3 is TGTGCCAGCAGCCTGGGGAACCAAGGAAACACCATATATTTT.

V and J are TRBV7-8 and TRBJ1-3; D is possibly TRBD1 (6 bases). The V and J ends lost 7 bases and 0 bases respectively, with 10 bases between them. This CDR3 is 14 amino acids long. From germline, CDR1 is SGHVS and CDR2 FQNEAQ. The CDR3 is CASTGDISGNTIYF. The CDR3 region has the DNA TGTGCCAGCACGGGGGACATCTCTGGAAACACCATATATTTT.

This clone showed up just once. This chain connects TRBV19 to TRBJ2-7; 8 bases match TRBD1. Germline assignment: CDR1 LNHDA and CDR2 SQIVND (reference sequence). The CDR3 runs to 14 residues. Germline trimming cut 4 bases from V and 3 bases from J; bases unmatched to any gene: 5. CDR3 DNA sequence: TGTGCCAGTAGTAGGGACAGGTTGGGCTACGAGCAGTACTTC. It codes for CASSRDRLGYEQYF.

This sequence joins TRBV5-1 and TRBJ1-2; D is uncertain. This CDR3 region has 16 residues. Trimming cost V 2 bases and J 6 bases, with 20 bases left between them. Germline CDR1 reads SGHRS; CDR2 reads YFSETQ. DNA of the CDR3: TGCGCCAGCAGCTTAAACCGACTGGTTTACGCGGATGGCTACACCTTC. Protein sequence: CASSLNRLVYADGYTF. Full variable domain (rest looked up from reference TRBV5-1 and TRBJ1-2): KAGVTQTPRYLIKTRGQQVTLSCSPISGHRSVSWYQQTPGQGLQFLFEYFSETQRNKGNFPGRFSGRQFSNSRSEMNVSTLELGDSALYLCASSLNRLVYADGYTFGSGTRLTVV.

The chain joins TRBV5-1 to TRBJ2-6; no clear D. The CDR3 loop spans 16 amino acids. The V gene lost 0 bases and the J gene lost 2 bases, with 9 bases spanning the gap. Germline V gene sequence: CDR1 SGHRS, CDR2 YFSETQ. The CDR3 region has the DNA TGCGCCAGCAGCTTGGCCCCAGTACCTGGGGCCAACGTCCTGACTTTC. The encoded protein is CASSLAPVPGANVLTF. The full variable domain, rest sourced from reference TRBV5-1 and TRBJ2-6, is KAGVTQTPRYLIKTRGQQVTLSCSPISGHRSVSWYQQTPGQGLQFLFEYFSETQRNKGNFPGRFSGRQFSNSRSEMNVSTLELGDSALYLCASSLAPVPGANVLTFGAGSRLTVL.

This clone has a single count. This sequence joins TRBV9 and TRBJ2-2, with TRBD1 matching 9 bases. Germline values: CDR1 SGDLS, CDR2 YYNGEE. V trimming: 6 bases; J trimming: 7 bases; junction bases outside the gene matches: 16. The CDR3 extends over 17 amino acids. The CDR3 bases are TGTGCCAGCACCAAGAGCGGGGACAGGGTTTATGGCGGGGAGCTGTTTTTT. Translated, it gives CASTKSGDRVYGGELFF.

The chain is built from TRBV4-1 and TRBJ2-1; 12 positions agree with TRBD2. V trimming: 2 bases; J trimming: 4 bases; junction bases outside the gene matches: 6. Per the germline V gene, CDR1 is MGHRA and CDR2 is YSYEKL. The CDR3 is made up of 17 amino acids. CDR3 bases: TGCGCCAGCAGCCAATCGAGACTAGCGGGAGCGTACAATGAGCAGTTCTTC. Its protein product is CASSQSRLAGAYNEQFF.

CDR3 nucleotide sequence: TGTGCCAGTAGTATAACACCCGCCCGGACTGAAGCTTTCTTT. This translates into CASSITPARTEAFF. The J gene is TRBJ1-1, the V gene TRBV19; D gene uncertain. The V gene lost 2 bases and the J gene lost 5 bases, with 12 bases spanning the gap. The CDR3 is 14 amino acids. CDR1 is LNHDA, CDR2 SQIVND, per germline (reference sequence).

This clone has a count of ten or more. This chain uses TRBV10-1 with TRBJ2-1; no definite D call. This CDR3 contains 12 residues. Germline V gene data show CDR1 as WNHNN and CDR2 as SYGVQD (reference sequence). V lost 6 bases, J lost 9 bases, and 12 bases lay in between. The CDR3: CASRANYGEQFF. CDR3 in DNA: TGCGCCAGCAGGGCCAACTACGGTGAGCAGTTCTTC.

The chain combines TRBV4-2 with TRBJ1-1; tentative D call: TRBD1 (6 bases). The V end lost 3 bases, the J end lost 0 bases, and 17 bases lay between the germline ends. Germline loops: CDR1 LGHNA, CDR2 YNFKEQ. The CDR3 is 17 amino acids. CDR3 bases: TGTGCCAGCAGCCAGGTACCTGGACAGTCGATGAACACTGAAGCTTTCTTT. Translating gives CASSQVPGQSMNTEAFF.

The gene calls are TRBV19 and TRBJ2-5; D might be TRBD2 (5 bases). Germline V gene sequence: CDR1 LNHDA, CDR2 SQIVND (reference sequence). Trimming cost V 6 bases and J 5 bases, with 13 bases left between them. CDR3 length: 13 amino acids. Here the CDR3 DNA reads TGTGCCAGTAGGGACTCCAGTCGCGAGACCCAGTACTTC. Its translation: CASRDSSRETQYF.